A selection of T cell receptor beta chains follows, all from one sample in a study of T cell responses to AZD1222 COVID-19 vaccine. Sequencing used immunoSEQ multiplex PCR; TCRdb keeps in-frame clones, though not all of them. The sample includes about 140,000 clones, roughly 90% seen only once; the top ten take less than 7%. Source: peripheral blood, taken on day 0 of AZD1222 vaccination. These receptors all stem from an adult in good health. CDR3s include the opening cysteine and the closing phenylalanine or tryptophan. The D gene is left open where the match is weak. A clone size is listed for some rows: how often the clone was seen (once, few, many), or a class if it is expanded.

len: 15; d_gene: TRBD1; v_gene: TRBV29-1; abundance: .; j_gene: TRBJ1-1; CDR3aa: CSVDVHRAQGAEAFF; CDR3nt: TGCAGCGTTGATGTCCACAGGGCCCAGGGGGCTGAAGCTTTCTTT
len: 15; d_gene: .; v_gene: TRBV19; abundance: .; j_gene: TRBJ1-5; CDR3aa: CASSTTGTAYQPQHF; CDR3nt: TGTGCCAGTAGTACCACCGGGACGGCCTATCAGCCCCAGCATTTT
len: 11; d_gene: .; v_gene: TRBV7-2; abundance: .; j_gene: TRBJ2-7; CDR3aa: CASRGIYEQYF; CDR3nt: TGTGCCAGCAGGGGAATCTACGAGCAGTACTTC
len: 12; d_gene: TRBD1; v_gene: TRBV5-6; abundance: .; j_gene: TRBJ1-1; CDR3aa: CASSFQRQGTFF; CDR3nt: TGTGCCAGCAGCTTCCAACGACAGGGAACTTTCTTT
len: 15; d_gene: .; v_gene: TRBV6-2/TRBV6-3; abundance: .; j_gene: TRBJ1-5; CDR3aa: CASSTGRVSNQPQHF; CDR3nt: TGTGCCAGCAGCACCGGGAGGGTAAGCAATCAGCCCCAGCATTTT
len: 12; d_gene: .; v_gene: TRBV9; abundance: .; j_gene: TRBJ2-2; CDR3aa: CASSVAGRELFF; CDR3nt: TGTGCCAGCAGCGTAGCCGGAAGGGAGCTGTTTTTT
len: 13; d_gene: .; v_gene: TRBV6-2/TRBV6-3; abundance: .; j_gene: TRBJ1-1; CDR3aa: CASSGGVRNEAFF; CDR3nt: TGTGCCAGCAGTGGAGGGGTGCGGAATGAAGCTTTCTTT
len: 14; d_gene: .; v_gene: TRBV9; abundance: .; j_gene: TRBJ2-2; CDR3aa: CASSEKAATGELFF; CDR3nt: TGTGCCAGCAGCGAGAAGGCGGCCACCGGGGAGCTGTTTTTT
len: 15; d_gene: .; v_gene: TRBV19; abundance: .; j_gene: TRBJ2-3; CDR3aa: CASSIFSDGTDTQYF; CDR3nt: TGTGCCAGTAGTATATTCAGCGACGGCACAGATACGCAGTATTTT
len: 16; d_gene: .; v_gene: TRBV5-5; abundance: few; j_gene: TRBJ1-4; CDR3aa: CASSLATDLTNEKLFF; CDR3nt: TGTGCCAGCAGCTTGGCGACGGATCTAACTAATGAAAAACTGTTTTTT
len: 12; d_gene: .; v_gene: TRBV7-9; abundance: .; j_gene: TRBJ1-5; CDR3aa: CASARDTQPQHF; CDR3nt: TGTGCCAGCGCCAGGGACACTCAGCCCCAGCATTTT
len: 12; d_gene: TRBD1; v_gene: TRBV30; abundance: .; j_gene: TRBJ2-1; CDR3aa: CAWTTGYNEQFF; CDR3nt: TGTGCCTGGACGACAGGGTACAATGAGCAGTTCTTC
len: 15; d_gene: TRBD1; v_gene: TRBV27; abundance: .; j_gene: TRBJ1-5; CDR3aa: CASKPGQGPNQPQHF; CDR3nt: TGTGCCAGCAAACCGGGACAGGGACCCAATCAGCCCCAGCATTTT
len: 14; d_gene: .; v_gene: TRBV27; abundance: .; j_gene: TRBJ1-1; CDR3aa: CASSPSRENTEAFF; CDR3nt: TGTGCCAGCAGTCCCAGCAGGGAGAACACTGAAGCTTTCTTT
len: 12; d_gene: .; v_gene: TRBV3-1/TRBV3-2; abundance: .; j_gene: TRBJ2-5; CDR3aa: CASSQVGETQYF; CDR3nt: TGTGCCAGCAGCCAAGTTGGGGAGACCCAGTACTTC
len: 13; d_gene: .; v_gene: TRBV27; abundance: .; j_gene: TRBJ2-7; CDR3aa: CASSLYGQVEQYF; CDR3nt: TGTGCCAGCAGTTTATATGGGCAGGTCGAGCAGTACTTC
len: 16; d_gene: .; v_gene: TRBV11-2; abundance: once; j_gene: TRBJ2-2; CDR3aa: CASSLGPLGGIGELFF; CDR3nt: TGTGCCAGCAGCTTAGGCCCCCTCGGGGGCATCGGGGAGCTGTTTTTT